Listed here are 8 T cell receptor beta chains from one sample, sequenced in a study of T cells after yellow fever vaccination. From the 5' RACE reads, TCRdb called clonotypes with MiXCR, one entry per CDR3 protein. The sample lists around 16,000 distinct CDR3 sequences; 4% were seen once. The source was PBMCs, either bulk or a sorted T-cell subset (CD4+, CD8+, memory, or dextramer-sorted; not recorded which), collected 15 days after the yellow fever booster vaccination. Source of these receptors: a man younger than 45 who received the YFV17D yellow fever vaccine.

This clonotype showed up many times. This chain uses TRBV5-1 with TRBJ2-3; 8 nucleotides agree with TRBD2. Germline V gene lookup returns CDR1 SGHRS and CDR2 YFSETQ. The J segment lost 4 bases and the V segment lost 5 bases, leaving 9 bases of the junction unmatched. The CDR3 has 15 amino acids. Here the CDR3 reads CASSKRGQSSDTQYF. The CDR3 DNA is TGCGCCAGCAGTAAGCGGGGGCAATCTTCAGATACGCAGTATTTT.

The table lists this clonotype with many counts. The rearrangement uses TRBV5-4 and TRBJ2-1; no clear D gene. This CDR3 has 12 residues. Trimming cost V 5 bases and J 6 bases, with 9 bases left between them. Germline V gives CDR1 SGHNT, CDR2 YYREEE (reference sequence). CDR3 sequence (DNA): TGTGCCAGCAGTTTGATTCCCAATGAGCAGTTCTTC. It yields the protein CASSLIPNEQFF.

In its sample, this clonotype was seen many times. The genes are TRBV7-9 and TRBJ2-3; D is ambiguous. V was pared by 3 bases and J by 7 bases, with 14 bases between. CDR3 size: 14 residues. Per the germline V gene, CDR1 is SEHNR and CDR2 is FQNEAQ (reference sequence). The CDR3 sequence is CASSLSSGLHTQYF. In DNA, the CDR3 is TGTGCCAGCAGCTTGAGCAGTGGCCTACATACGCAGTATTTT.

This clonotype is judged medium-sized. The chain recombines TRBV6-5 with TRBJ2-3; D ambiguous. Germline V CDR1 and CDR2: MNHEY, SVGAGI. The CDR3 loop spans 12 amino acids. Trimming pared 2 bases from V and 6 bases from J, leaving 6 bases between. CDR3 residues: CASSYPGDTQYF. The CDR3 DNA sequence: TGTGCCAGCAGTTACCCCGGGGATACGCAGTATTTT.

In this sample, this clonotype turned up many times. The chain joins TRBV7-2 to TRBJ2-3; D is uncertain. The CDR3 is made up of 16 amino acids. CDR1 is SGHTA, CDR2 FQGNSA, per germline. Trimming removed 4 bases from V and 0 bases from J, with 14 bases in between. As DNA, the CDR3 is TGTGCCAGCAGCTCCCCGCCAGCCACTAGCACAGATACGCAGTATTTT. Translation gives CASSSPPATSTDTQYF.

This clonotype was recorded at least ten times. The rearrangement uses TRBV5-1 and TRBJ1-1; D is undetermined. There are 14 residues in the CDR3. Germline CDR1 reads SGHRS; CDR2 reads YFSETQ. Trimming stripped 3 bases from V and 1 base from J, with 10 bases between. The CDR3 is CASSWAAANTEAFF. CDR3 bases: TGCGCCAGCAGCTGGGCAGCTGCGAACACTGAAGCTTTCTTT.

This clonotype is deemed medium-sized. The CDR3 nucleotides are TGTGCCACCAGCAGAGATTGGGACTACAATGAGCAGTTCTTC. Translation: CATSRDWDYNEQFF. The J gene is TRBJ2-1, the V gene TRBV15; D not resolved. This CDR3 region has 14 residues. V was pared by 0 bases and J by 3 bases, with 6 bases between. The germline V gene has CDR1 LNHNV and CDR2 YYDKDF (reference sequence).

There are many counts of this clonotype. The gene calls are TRBV4-3 and TRBJ1-2; D is ambiguous. Germline-derived CDR1 and CDR2 are LGHNA and YSLEER. The CDR3 contains 13 residues. The V end was cut by 0 bases, the J end by 3 bases, with 5 bases between. CDR3 loop: CASSQERYYGYTF. For the CDR3, the DNA is TGCGCCAGCAGCCAAGAACGGTACTATGGCTACACCTTC.